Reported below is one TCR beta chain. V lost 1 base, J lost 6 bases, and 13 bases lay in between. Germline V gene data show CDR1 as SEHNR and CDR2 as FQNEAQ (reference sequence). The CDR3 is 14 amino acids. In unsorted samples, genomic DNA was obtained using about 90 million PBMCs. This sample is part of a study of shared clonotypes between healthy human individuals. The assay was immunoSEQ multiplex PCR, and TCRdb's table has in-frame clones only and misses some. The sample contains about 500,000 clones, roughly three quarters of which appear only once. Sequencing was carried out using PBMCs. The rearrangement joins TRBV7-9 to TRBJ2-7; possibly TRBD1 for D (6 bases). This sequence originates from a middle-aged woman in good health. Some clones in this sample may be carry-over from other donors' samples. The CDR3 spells CASSLEGRGSEQYF. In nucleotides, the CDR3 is TGTGCCAGCAGCTTAGAGGGCAGGGGTTCCGAGCAGTACTTC.